This TCR beta chain was documented in a study of Ad26.COV2.S vaccination and SARS-CoV-2 variants. Overall study: Of the COV1001 trial arms, the Ad26.COV2.S arm included the donor. Regarding the study as a whole: Placebo and vaccine recipients had non-spike TCR breadth that was similar.

Germline-derived CDR1 and CDR2 are MDHEN and SYDVKM. The CDR3 is 12 residues long. V lost 7 bases to trimming and J lost 3 bases, with 9 bases between them. Treatment: roughly 18 received Ad26.COV2.S at low or high dose, single or two shots; several received placebo; per-sample allocation not given. Sampling occurred on day 63 after the first vaccine or placebo injection. The assay was immunoSEQ multiplex PCR, and TCRdb's table has in-frame clones only and misses some. The data contain almost 400,000 clones, 89% of them singletons. This clone has just a few counts. The antigen is undetermined. Sequences were derived from peripheral blood, sampled in a trial of Ad26.COV2.S vaccine versus placebo. The receptor was isolated from a person aged 18-65 years who received the Ad26.COV2.S COVID-19 vaccine or a placebo. V usage is TRBV28 and J usage is TRBJ1-1; D gene ambiguous. The CDR3 DNA is TGTGCCAGCACCCAAGGTGACACTGAAGCTTTCTTT. This gives the protein CASTQGDTEAFF.